The text below deals with one TCR beta chain. This clonotype is considered large (0.1 to 1%). Its antigen specificity is not known. Base-call qualities are not available, and no considerably larger clone is one nucleotide away. The library was prepared using PCR. For sequencing, an Illumina HiSeq 2500 was employed. TCRdb applied fastp at Q25 and MiXCR to the public reads, then kept only in-frame beta chains. Entries are consolidated by CDR3 protein sequence, retaining the most common genes and DNA. Within this sample are over a thousand distinct CDR3 sequences, with approximately 20% of them counted one time only. The top ten clones comprise 35% to 55% of the sample. This sample is part of a study of CXCR3 chemokines and chemotherapy response in bladder cancer (dated by TCRdb to between 2021 and 2024). Regarding the research as a whole: The study set out to examine whether the activity of the CXCR3 chemokine system within tumors predicted response to chemotherapy in human bladder cancer.

From a lookup of the germline V gene, CDR1 and CDR2 are MNHEY and SVGAGI. V drops 9 bases and J drops 0 bases, leaving 15 bases in between. Its CDR3 holds 15 amino acids, cysteine through phenylalanine. The DNA shown is the 45-base CDR3, in frame from base 1. This TCR was recovered from a human donor with bladder cancer that did not respond to neoadjuvant chemotherapy. Recombination linked TRBV6-5 to TRBJ1-3, with TRBD1 tentatively as D gene (6 bases match). This specimen was acquired from a patient whose treatment included neoadjuvant chemotherapy. CDR3 protein: CASRLGGTSGNTIYF. The bases are TGTGCCAGTAGATTAGGGGGGACCTCTGGAAACACCATATATTTT.